This T cell receptor beta chain was observed in a study of blood T cell repertoires in COVID-19. Sequenced by immunoSEQ multiplex PCR; TCRdb stores in-frame clones only, minus some. This table has 430,000 or so clones, over 75% appearing once. On this clone itself: The sample carries other DNA sequences with the same CDR3.

This CDR3 region has 13 residues. The germline V gene has CDR1 SGHTA and CDR2 FQGNSA. V gave up 5 bases and J gave up 1 base, with 8 bases separating them. This receptor was identified in a woman aged 18-29 years who had been exposed to COVID-19. The specimen sequenced was PBMCs or T cells enriched from blood (not recorded which). The chain links TRBV7-2 to TRBJ1-2, with D possibly matching TRBD1 (5 bases). CDR3: CASSPDSNYGYTF. CDR3 sequence (DNA): TGTGCCAGCAGCCCAGACAGTAACTATGGCTACACCTTC.